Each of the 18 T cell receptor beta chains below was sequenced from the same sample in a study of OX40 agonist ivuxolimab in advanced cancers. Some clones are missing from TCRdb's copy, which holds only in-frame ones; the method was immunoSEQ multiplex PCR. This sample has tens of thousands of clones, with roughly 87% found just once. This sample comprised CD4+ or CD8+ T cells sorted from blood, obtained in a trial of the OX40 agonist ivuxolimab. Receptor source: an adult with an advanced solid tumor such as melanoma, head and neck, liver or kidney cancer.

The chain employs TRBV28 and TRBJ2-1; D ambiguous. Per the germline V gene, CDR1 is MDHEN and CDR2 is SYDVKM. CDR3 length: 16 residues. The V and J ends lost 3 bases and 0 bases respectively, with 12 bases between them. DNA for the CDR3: TGTGCCAGCAGTTTTGGCCTCCCCAGCTCCTACAATGAGCAGTTCTTC. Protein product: CASSFGLPSSYNEQFF.

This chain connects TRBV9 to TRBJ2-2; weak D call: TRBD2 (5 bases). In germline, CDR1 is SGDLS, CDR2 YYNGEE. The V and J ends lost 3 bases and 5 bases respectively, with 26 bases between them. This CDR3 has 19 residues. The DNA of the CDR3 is TGTGCCAGCAGCGGGTTTCTAGGTGGAGAGGGCCGAGGGACCGGGGAGCTGTTTTTT. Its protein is CASSGFLGGEGRGTGELFF.

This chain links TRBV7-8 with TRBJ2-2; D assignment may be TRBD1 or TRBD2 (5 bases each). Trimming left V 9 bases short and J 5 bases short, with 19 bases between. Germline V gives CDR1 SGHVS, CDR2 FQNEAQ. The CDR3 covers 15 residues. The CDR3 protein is CASKTTGTLTGELFF. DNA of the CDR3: TGTGCCAGTAAAACCACCGGGACCTTAACCGGGGAGCTGTTTTTT.

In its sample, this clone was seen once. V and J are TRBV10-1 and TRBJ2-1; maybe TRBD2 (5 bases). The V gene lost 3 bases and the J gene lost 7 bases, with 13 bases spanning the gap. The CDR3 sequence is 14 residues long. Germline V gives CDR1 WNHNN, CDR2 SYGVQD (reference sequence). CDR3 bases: TGCGCCAGCAGTGAAGAGGAGCGGCCTAATGAGCAGTTCTTC. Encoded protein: CASSEEERPNEQFF.

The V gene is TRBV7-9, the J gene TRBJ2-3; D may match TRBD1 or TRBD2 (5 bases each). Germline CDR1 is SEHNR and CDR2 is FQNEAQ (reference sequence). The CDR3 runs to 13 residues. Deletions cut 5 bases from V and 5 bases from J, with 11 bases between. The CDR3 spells CASSQGPIDTQYF. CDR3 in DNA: TGTGCCAGCAGCCAGGGACCCATAGATACGCAGTATTTT.

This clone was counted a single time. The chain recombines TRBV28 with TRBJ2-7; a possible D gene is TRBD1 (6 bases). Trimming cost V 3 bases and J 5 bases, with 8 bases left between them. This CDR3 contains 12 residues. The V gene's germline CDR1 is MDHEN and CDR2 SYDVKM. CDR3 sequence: CASSLGTNEQYF. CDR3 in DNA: TGTGCCAGCAGTTTGGGGACAAACGAGCAGTACTTC.

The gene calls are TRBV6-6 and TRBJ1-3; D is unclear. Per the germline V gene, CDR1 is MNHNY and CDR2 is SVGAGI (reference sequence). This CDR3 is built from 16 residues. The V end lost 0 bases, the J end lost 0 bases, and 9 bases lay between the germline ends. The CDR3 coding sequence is TGTGCCAGCAGTTACTCCCCTAGGAGCTCTGGAAACACCATATATTTT. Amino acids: CASSYSPRSSGNTIYF.

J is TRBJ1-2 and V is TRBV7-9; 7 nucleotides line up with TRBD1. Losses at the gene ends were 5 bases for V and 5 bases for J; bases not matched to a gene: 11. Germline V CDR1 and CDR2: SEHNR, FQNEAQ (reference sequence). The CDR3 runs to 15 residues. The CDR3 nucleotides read TGTGCCAGCAGCCTCCCGGACAGGACGCGGTATGGCTACACCTTC. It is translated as CASSLPDRTRYGYTF.

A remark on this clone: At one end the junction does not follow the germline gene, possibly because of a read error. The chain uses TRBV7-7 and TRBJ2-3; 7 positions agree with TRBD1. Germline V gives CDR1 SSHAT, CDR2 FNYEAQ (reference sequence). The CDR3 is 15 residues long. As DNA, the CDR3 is TGTGCTAGCAGCTTGACAGGGATGGTAACAGATACGCAGTATTTT. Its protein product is CASSLTGMVTDTQYF.

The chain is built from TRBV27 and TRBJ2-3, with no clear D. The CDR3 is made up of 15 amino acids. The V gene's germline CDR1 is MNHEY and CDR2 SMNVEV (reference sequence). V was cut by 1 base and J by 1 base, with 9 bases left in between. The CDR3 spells CASSLYSSGTDTQYF. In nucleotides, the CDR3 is TGTGCCAGCAGTTTATACTCAAGCGGCACAGATACGCAGTATTTT.

The chain's CDR3 is CASRGPWEGAKNIQYF. The DNA for the CDR3 is TGTGCCAGCAGGGGACCCTGGGAGGGAGCCAAAAACATTCAGTACTTC. V usage is TRBV2 and J usage is TRBJ2-4; TRBD2 matches at 7 bases. The CDR3 covers 16 residues. V dropped 6 bases and J dropped 0; count of bases not matched to a gene: 8. The germline V gene encodes CDR1 SNHLY and CDR2 FYNNEI. The entire variable domain, with the rest obtained from reference TRBV2 and TRBJ2-4, is as follows: EPEVTQTPSHQVTQMGQEVILRCVPISNHLYFYWYRQILGQKVEFLVSFYNNEISEKSEIFDDQFSVERPDGSNFTLKIRSTKLEDSAMYFCASRGPWEGAKNIQYFGAGTRLSVL.

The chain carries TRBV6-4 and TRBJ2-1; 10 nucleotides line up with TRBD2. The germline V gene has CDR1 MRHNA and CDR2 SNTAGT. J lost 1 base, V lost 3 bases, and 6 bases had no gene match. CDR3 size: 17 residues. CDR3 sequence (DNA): TGTGCCAGCAGTGATTCGCCTAGCGGGAGTTCCTACAATGAGCAGTTCTTC. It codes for CASSDSPSGSSYNEQFF.

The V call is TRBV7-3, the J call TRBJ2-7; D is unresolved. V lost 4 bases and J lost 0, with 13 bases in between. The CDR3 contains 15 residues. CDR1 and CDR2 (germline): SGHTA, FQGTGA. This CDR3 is CASSSTTELSYEQYV. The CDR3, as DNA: TGTGCCAGCAGCTCCACGACGGAACTCTCCTACGAGCAGTACGTC.

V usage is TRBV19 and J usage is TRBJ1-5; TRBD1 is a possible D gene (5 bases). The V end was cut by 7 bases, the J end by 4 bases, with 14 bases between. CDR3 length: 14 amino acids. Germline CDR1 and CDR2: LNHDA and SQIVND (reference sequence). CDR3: CASTGTVLNQPQHF. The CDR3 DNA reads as TGTGCCAGTACCGGGACGGTCCTTAATCAGCCCCAGCATTTT. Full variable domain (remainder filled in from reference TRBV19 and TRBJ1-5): DGGITQSPKYLFRKEGQNVTLSCEQNLNHDAMYWYRQDPGQGLRLIYYSQIVNDFQKGDIAEGYSVSREKKESFPLTVTSAQKNPTAFYLCASTGTVLNQPQHFGDGTRLSIL.

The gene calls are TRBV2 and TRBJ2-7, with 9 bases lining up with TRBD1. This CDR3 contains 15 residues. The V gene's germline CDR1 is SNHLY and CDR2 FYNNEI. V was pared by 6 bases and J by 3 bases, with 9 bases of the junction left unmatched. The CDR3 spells CASRSRTGEVYEQYV. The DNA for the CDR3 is TGTGCCAGCAGATCAAGGACAGGGGAAGTCTACGAGCAGTACGTC.

CDR3 in amino acids: CASSVQMSNPFNTGELFF. CDR3 in DNA: TGTGCCAGTAGTGTCCAGATGTCTAACCCTTTTAACACCGGGGAGCTGTTTTTT. V gene TRBV19 combines with J gene TRBJ2-2; D gene ambiguous. Germline CDR1 LNHDA, CDR2 SQIVND (reference sequence). Between the trimmed V and J ends, which lost 5 bases and 2 bases, there was a span of 21 bases. This CDR3 region has 18 residues.

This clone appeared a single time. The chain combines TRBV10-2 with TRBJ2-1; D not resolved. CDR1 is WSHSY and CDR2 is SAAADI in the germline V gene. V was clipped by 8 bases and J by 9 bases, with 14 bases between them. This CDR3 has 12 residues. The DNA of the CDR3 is TGCGCCAGCCTCCAGCCCGGTAGTGAGCAGTTCTTC. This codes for CASLQPGSEQFF.

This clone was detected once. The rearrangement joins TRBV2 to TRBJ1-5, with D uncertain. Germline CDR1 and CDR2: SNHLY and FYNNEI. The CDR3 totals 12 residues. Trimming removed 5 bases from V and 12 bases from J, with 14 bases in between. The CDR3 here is CASSPGPSGQHF. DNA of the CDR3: TGTGCCAGCAGTCCGGGCCCCTCGGGCCAGCATTTT.